Only a few counts were recorded for the clone carrying this T cell receptor beta chain. Its specificity is not known. These data are taken from a study of human T cells and chemical hapten exposure. As for the study in general: An approximately 2 cm by approximately 2 cm inner upper arm patch received 2% DPC for sensitization. General study points: The study found that DPC sensitization did not change TCRs above 1 in 1000 frequency.

V shed 0 bases and J 5 bases; nucleotides not matched to a gene: 5. The CDR3 extends over 15 amino acids. CDR1 is SGHDN and CDR2 is FVKESK in the germline V gene. Documented time point: patch test 3, about 24 weeks after DPC sensitization. The treatment was: therapeutic diphenylcyclopropenone sensitization with weekly scalp DPC. Whole blood that had not been fractionated was the source of extracted total RNA. TCRdb re-analysed the RACE reads in MiXCR, keeping a single row per CDR3 protein. Here the sample spans 80,000 to 100,000 distinct CDR3 sequences, under 13% being singletons. The V call is TRBV14, the J call TRBJ2-5; TRBD1 matches 8 bases. The receptor's source is a woman in her 30s with alopecia areata. Some clones in this sample may be carry-over from other donors' samples. The starting material was whole blood, obtained in connection with sensitization to the hapten diphenylcyclopropenone (DPC). CDR3 coding DNA: TGTGCCAGCAGCCAAGATACCAGGGGGCAGGAGACCCAGTACTTC. Translated: CASSQDTRGQETQYF.